This TCR beta chain was captured in a study of blood T cell repertoires in COVID-19. Trimming removed 5 bases from V and 1 base from J, with 15 bases in between. The CDR3 loop spans 16 amino acids. Per germline, CDR1 SGHVS and CDR2 FNYEAQ. Sequencing was performed with immunoSEQ multiplex PCR; in TCRdb, only in-frame clones are kept and a portion is missing. The table lists under 30,000 clones, 83% of them singletons. The chain links TRBV7-6 to TRBJ1-3, with TRBD1 as a possible D gene (5 bases). Material: peripheral blood. This clonotype was sampled from a human donor in a cohort sampled during active COVID-19. The CDR3 protein is CASSPSLQGSGNTIYF. The CDR3 region has the DNA TGTGCCAGCAGCCCCTCCCTTCAGGGTTCTGGAAACACCATATATTTT.